The TCR beta chain described here comes from a study of cytomegalovirus exposure and HLA in healthy donors. Study details: Samples from HLA-typed donors yielded around 79 million unique TCRs in an early data release. Regarding the study as a whole: With high specificity and sensitivity, the classifier reportedly diagnosed cytomegalovirus status. There were some V segments, including TRBV6-2 and TRBV6-3, excluded as indistinguishable.

Germline lookup yields CDR1 SGHVS and CDR2 FNYEAQ. The trim removed 4 bases at V and 1 base at J, leaving 8 bases unmatched. CDR3 size: 16 residues. With 60 Vbeta and 13 Jbeta primers, the PCR was carried out. Method: immunoSEQ multiplex PCR; TCRdb's copy keeps in-frame clones and lacks some. This sample yields about 130,000 clones, of which approximately 68% are seen a single time; 1.6% belongs to the top ten. About this clone itself: Its antigen is undetermined.

The chain combines TRBV7-6 with TRBJ2-7, with TRBD1 matching over 9 bases. Specimen: PBMCs. The sequence was collected from a man younger than 45 in good health and CMV-seropositive. Written as DNA, the CDR3 is TGTGCCAGCAGCTCAGACCCTGGGACAGGGTCCTACGAGCAGTACTTC. This sequence encodes CASSSDPGTGSYEQYF.